This T cell receptor (beta chain) was recovered during a study of blood T cell repertoires in COVID-19. Study at large: Donors in the United States, Italy and Spain gave samples during acute or convalescent COVID-19.

Trimming pared 0 bases from V and 4 bases from J, leaving 10 bases between. Germline CDR1 and CDR2: GTSNPN and SVGIG (reference sequence). The CDR3 contains 14 residues. Generated by immunoSEQ multiplex PCR, the TCRdb table keeps only in-frame clones and is missing some. The sample shows approximately 400,000 clones, approximately 88% of them seen only once. Sequences were obtained from peripheral blood. The TCR was taken from a woman aged 50 to 65 with COVID-19, enrolled during active disease. The rearrangement links TRBV30 to TRBJ1-3; D is perhaps TRBD1 (6 bases). As DNA, the CDR3 is TGTGCCTGGAGTGTGCACAGGGCCGGAAACACCATATATTTT. The encoded protein is CAWSVHRAGNTIYF.